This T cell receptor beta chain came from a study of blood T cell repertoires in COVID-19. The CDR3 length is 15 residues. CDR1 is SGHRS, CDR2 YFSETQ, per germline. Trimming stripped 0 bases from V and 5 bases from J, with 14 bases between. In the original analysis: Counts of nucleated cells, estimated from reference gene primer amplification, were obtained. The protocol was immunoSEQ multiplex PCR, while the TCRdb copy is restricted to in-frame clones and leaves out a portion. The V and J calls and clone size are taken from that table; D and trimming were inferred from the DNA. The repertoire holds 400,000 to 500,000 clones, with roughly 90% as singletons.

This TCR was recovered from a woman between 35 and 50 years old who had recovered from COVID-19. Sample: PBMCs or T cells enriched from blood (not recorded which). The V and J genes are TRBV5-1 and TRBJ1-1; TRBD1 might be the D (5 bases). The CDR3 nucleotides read TGCGCCAGCAGCTTGGATGCGGCCGGGGGGACTGAAGCTTTCTTT. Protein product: CASSLDAAGGTEAFF.